The clone carrying this TCR beta chain was seen more than once but under ten times. The target antigen is unknown. With no exceptions, donors were healthy Caucasians. The V and J ends lost 4 bases and 7 bases, in that order; junction bases with no gene match: 17. The CDR3 sequence is 16 residues long. In germline, CDR1 is SGHRS, CDR2 YFSETQ. This record comes from a study of identical twins. Study observations and caveats: There was more out-of-frame TCR alpha sharing in monozygotic twins than models estimated. Cord blood beta clonotypes that were abundant carried fewer insertions, and memory repertoires showed no such trend.

MiXCR, run by TCRdb on the 5' RACE reads, gives a single entry per CDR3 protein. This table holds about 1.7 million distinct CDR3 sequences, about 32% found once. The V call is TRBV5-1, the J call TRBJ2-7, with 7 bases lining up with TRBD1. Sequencing was done on a sample of cord blood. The origin of this receptor is a newborn girl in good health. CDR3 sequence (DNA): TGCGCCAGCAGCGCGAGAGGGACAGTTTCCTACAATGAGCAGTACTTC. As protein: CASSARGTVSYNEQYF.